This entry concerns a single T cell receptor beta chain. Its target is unknown. The sample is drawn from a study of blood T cells in healthy people across ages. Study results and limitations: Diversity figures based on one million T cells were deemed too low. Older age went with lower TCR beta diversity per million T cells, in a roughly linear way.

Then a second PCR, running roughly 7 to 11 cycles, was carried out with a sample-barcoded 5' primer and a J-beta primer mix. Via MiXCR, TCRdb re-called the 5' RACE reads, giving one row per CDR3 protein. The sample has around 1.1 million distinct CDR3 sequences; 30% to 40% are singletons. CDR3 size: 13 residues. In germline, CDR1 is MDHEN, CDR2 SYDVKM. This sequence was found in a man younger than 35 in good health. Sequencing was done on a sample of blood. The V call is TRBV28, the J call TRBJ2-7; D unresolved. Gene TRBJ2-5 matches the end of the DNA better, so the J call may be wrong. CDR3 in amino acids: CASSLNSPGTQYF. CDR3 sequence (DNA): TGTGCCAGCAGTTTAAATTCCCCAGGGACCCAGTACTTC.